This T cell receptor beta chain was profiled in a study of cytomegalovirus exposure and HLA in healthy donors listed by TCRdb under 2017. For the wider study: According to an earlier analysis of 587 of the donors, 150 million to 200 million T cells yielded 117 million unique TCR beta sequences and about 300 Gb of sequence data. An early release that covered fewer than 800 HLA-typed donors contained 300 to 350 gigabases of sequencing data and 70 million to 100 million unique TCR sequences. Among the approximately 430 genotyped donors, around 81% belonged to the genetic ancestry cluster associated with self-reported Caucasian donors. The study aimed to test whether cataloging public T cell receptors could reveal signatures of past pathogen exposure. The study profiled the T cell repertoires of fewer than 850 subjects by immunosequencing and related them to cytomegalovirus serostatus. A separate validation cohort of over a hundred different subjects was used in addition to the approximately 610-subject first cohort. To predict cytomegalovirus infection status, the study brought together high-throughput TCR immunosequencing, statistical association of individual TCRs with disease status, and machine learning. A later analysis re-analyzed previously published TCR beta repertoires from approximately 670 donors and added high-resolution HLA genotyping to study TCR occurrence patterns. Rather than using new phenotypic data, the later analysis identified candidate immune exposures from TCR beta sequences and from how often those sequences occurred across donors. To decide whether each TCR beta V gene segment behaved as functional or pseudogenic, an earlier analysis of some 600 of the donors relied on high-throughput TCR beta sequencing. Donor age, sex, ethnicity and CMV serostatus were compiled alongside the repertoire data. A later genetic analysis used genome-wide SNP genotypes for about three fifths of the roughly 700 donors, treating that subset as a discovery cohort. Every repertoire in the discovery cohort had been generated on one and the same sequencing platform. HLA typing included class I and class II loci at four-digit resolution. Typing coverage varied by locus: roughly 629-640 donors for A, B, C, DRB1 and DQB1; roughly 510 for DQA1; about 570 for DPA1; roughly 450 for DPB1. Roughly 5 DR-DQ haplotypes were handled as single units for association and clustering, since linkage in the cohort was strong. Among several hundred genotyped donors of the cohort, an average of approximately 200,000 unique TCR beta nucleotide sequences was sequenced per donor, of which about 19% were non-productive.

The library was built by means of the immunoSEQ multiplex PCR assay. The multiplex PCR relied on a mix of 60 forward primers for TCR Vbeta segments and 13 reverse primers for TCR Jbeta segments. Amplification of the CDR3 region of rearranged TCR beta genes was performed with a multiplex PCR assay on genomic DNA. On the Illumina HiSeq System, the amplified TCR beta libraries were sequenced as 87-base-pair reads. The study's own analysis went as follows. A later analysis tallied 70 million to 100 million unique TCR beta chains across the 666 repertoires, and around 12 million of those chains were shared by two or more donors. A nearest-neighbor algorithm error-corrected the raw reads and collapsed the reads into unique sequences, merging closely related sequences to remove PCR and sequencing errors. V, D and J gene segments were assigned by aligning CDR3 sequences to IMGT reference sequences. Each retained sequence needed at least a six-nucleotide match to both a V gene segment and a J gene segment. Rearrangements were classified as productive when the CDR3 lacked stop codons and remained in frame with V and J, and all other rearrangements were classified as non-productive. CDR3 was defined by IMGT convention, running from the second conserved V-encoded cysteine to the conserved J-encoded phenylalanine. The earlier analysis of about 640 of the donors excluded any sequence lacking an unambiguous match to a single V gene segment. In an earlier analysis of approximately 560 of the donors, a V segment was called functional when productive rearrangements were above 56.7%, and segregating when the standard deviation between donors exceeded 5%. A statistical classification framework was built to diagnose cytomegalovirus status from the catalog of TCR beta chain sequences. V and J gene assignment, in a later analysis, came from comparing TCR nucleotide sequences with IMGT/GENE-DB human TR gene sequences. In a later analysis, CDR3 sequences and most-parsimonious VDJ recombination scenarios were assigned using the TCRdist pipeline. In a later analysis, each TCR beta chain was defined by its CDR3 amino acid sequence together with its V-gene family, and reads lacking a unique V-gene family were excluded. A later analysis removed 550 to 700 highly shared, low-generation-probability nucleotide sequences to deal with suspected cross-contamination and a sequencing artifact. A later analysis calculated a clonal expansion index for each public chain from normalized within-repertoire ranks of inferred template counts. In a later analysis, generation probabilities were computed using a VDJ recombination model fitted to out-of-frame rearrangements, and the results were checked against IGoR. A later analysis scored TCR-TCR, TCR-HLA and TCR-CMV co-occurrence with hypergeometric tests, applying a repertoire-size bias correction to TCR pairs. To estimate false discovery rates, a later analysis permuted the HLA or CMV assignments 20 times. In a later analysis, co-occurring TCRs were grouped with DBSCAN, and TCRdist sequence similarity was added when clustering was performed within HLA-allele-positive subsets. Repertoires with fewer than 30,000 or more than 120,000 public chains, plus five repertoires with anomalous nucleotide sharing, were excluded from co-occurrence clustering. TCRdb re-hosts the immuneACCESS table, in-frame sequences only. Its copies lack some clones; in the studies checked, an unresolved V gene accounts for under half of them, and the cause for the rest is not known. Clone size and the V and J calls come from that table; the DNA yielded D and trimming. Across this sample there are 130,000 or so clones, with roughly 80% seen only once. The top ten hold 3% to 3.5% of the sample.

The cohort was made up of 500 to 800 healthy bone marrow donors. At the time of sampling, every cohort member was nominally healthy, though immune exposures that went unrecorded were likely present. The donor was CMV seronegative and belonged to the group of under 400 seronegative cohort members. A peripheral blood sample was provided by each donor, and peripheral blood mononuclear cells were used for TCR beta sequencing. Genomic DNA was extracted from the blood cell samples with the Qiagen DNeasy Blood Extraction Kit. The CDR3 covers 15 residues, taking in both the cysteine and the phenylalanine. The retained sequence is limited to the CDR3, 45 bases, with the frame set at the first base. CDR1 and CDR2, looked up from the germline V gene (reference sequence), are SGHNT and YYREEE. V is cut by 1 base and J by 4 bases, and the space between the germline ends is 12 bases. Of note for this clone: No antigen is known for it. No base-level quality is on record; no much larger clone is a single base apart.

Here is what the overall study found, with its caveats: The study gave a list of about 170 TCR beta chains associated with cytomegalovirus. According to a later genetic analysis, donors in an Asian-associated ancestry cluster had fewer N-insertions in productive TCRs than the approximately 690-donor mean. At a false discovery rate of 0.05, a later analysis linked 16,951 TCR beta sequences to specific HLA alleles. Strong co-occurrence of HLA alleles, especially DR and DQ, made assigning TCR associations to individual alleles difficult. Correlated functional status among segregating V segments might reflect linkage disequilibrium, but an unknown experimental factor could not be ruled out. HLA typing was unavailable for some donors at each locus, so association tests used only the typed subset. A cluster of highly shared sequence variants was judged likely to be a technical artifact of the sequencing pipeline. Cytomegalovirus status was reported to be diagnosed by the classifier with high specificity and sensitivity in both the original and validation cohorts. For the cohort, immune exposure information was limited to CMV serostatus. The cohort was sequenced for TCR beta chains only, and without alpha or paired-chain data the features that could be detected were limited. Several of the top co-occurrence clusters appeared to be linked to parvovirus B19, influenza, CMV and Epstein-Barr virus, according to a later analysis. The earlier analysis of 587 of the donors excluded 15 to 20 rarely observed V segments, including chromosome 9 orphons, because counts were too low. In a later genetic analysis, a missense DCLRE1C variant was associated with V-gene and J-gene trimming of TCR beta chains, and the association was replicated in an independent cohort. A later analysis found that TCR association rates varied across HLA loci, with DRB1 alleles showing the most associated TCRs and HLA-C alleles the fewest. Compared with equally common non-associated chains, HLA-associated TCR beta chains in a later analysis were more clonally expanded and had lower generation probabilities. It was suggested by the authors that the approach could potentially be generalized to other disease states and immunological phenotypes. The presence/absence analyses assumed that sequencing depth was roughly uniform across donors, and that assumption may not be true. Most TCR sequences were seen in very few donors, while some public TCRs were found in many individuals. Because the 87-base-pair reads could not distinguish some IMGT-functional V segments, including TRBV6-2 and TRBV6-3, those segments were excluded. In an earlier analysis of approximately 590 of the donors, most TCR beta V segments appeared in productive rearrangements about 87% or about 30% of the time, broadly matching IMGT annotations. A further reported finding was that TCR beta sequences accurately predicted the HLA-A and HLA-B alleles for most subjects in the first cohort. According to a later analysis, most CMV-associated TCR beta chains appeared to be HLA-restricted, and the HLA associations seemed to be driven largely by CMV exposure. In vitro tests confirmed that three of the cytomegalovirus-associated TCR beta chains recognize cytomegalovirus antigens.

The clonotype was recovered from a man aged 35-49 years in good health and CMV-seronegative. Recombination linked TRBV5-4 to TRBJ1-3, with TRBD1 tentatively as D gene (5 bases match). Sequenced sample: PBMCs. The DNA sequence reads TGTGCCAGCAGCTTGACGCCCGGGGGGGGAAACACCATATATTTT. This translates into CASSLTPGGGNTIYF.